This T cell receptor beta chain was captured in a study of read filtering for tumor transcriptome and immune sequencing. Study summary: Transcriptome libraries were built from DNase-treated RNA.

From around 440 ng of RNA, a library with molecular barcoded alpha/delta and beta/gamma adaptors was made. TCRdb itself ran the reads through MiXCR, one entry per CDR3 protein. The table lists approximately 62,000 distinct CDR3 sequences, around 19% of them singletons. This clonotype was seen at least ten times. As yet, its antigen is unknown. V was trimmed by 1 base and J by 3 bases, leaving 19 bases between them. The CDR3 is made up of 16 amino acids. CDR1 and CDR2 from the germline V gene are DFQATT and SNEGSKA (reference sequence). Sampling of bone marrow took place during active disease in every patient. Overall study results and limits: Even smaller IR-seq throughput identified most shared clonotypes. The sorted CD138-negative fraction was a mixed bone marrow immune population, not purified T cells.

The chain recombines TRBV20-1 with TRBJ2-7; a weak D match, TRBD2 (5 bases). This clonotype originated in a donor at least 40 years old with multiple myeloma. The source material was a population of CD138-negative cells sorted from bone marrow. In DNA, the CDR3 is TGCAGTGCTAGAGTGTCAAGGCAGACCGGGGTCTACGAGCAGTACTTC. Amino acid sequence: CSARVSRQTGVYEQYF.